This T cell receptor (beta chain) emerged from a study of siplizumab effects on memory and regulatory T cells. The wider study: Investigators ran mixed lymphocyte reactions in pairs, testing siplizumab at roughly 1 ug/mL against no drug. General study points: Proliferating siplizumab-cultured Tregs lacked confirmed suppressive function. Many proliferating CD4+ or CD8+ clones remained unclassified. Roughly 75-95% of them could not be assigned either a naive or a memory phenotype.

Germline V gene lookup returns CDR1 MGHRA and CDR2 YSYEKL. This CDR3 has 14 residues. V lost 3 bases to trimming and J lost 6 bases, with 14 bases between them. Mixed lymphocyte reaction cells underwent roughly six days of coculture at 37°C. A remark on this clone: Its antigen is not identified.

TCRdb's copy holds only in-frame clones and misses some; the assay was immunoSEQ multiplex PCR. Among fewer than 900 clones listed, around 66% were seen once. This TCR came from a human donor in good health; the cells came from an allogeneic mixed lymphocyte reaction. Some clones in this sample may be carry-over from other donors' samples. This chain connects TRBV4-1 to TRBJ2-5, with D maybe TRBD1 (6 bases). Sequencing input: CFSE-low (dividing) CD4+ T cells sorted from an allogeneic mixed lymphocyte reaction. The CDR3 coding sequence is TGCGCCAGCAGCCAGGCTACAGGGATTAAGACCCAGTACTTC. As protein: CASSQATGIKTQYF.